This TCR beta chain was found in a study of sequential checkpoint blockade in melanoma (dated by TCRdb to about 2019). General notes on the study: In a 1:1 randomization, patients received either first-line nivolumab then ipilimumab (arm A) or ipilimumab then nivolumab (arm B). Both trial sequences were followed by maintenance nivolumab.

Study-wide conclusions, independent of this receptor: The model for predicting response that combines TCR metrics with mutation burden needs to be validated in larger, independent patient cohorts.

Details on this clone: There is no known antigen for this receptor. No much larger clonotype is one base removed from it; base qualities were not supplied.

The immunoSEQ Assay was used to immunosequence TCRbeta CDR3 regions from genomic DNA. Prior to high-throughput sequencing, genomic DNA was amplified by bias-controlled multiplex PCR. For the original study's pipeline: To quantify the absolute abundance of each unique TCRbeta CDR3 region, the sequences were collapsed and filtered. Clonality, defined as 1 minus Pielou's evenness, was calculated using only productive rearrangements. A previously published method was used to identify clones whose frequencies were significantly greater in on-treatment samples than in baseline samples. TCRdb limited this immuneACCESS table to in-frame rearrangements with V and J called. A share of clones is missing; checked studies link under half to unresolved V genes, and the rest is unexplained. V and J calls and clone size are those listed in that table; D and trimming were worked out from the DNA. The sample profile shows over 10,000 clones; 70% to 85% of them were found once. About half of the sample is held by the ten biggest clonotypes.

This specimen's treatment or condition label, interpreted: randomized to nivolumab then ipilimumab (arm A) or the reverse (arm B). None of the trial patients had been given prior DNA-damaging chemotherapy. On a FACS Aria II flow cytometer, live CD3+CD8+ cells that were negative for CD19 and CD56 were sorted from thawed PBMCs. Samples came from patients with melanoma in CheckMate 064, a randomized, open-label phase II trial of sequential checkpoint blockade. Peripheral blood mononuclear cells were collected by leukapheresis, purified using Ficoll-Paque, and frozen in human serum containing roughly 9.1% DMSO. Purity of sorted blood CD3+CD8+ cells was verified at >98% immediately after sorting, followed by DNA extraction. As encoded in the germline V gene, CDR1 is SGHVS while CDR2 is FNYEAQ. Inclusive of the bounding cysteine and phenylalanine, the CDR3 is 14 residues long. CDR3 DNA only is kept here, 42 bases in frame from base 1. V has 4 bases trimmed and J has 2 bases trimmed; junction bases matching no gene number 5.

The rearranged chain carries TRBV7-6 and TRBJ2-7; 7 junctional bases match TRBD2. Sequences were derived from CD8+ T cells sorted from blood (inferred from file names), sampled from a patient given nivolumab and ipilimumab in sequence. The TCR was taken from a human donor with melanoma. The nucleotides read TGTGCCAGCAGCTATGGCGGGGGTACCTACGAGCAGTACTTC. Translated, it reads CASSYGGGTYEQYF.